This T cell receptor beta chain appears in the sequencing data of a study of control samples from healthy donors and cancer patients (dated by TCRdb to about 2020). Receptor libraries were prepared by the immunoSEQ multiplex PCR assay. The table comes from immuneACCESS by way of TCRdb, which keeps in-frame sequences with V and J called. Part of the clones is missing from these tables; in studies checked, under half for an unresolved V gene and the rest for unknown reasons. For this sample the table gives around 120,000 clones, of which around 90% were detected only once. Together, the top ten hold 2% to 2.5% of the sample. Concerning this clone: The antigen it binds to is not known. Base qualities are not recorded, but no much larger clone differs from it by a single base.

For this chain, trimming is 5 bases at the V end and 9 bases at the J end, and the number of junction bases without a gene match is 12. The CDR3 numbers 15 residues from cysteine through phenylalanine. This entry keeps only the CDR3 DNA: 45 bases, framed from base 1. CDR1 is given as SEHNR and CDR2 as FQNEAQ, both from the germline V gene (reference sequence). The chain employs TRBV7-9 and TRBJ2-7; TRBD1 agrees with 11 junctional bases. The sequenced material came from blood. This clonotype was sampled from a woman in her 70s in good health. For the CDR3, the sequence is CASSHVRTGGLRQYF. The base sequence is TGTGCCAGCAGCCACGTCAGGACAGGGGGCCTGAGGCAGTACTTC. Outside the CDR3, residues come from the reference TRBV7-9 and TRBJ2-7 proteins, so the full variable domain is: DTGVSQNPRHKITKRGQNVTFRCDPISEHNRLYWYRQTLGQGPEFLTYFQNEAQLEKSRLLSDRFSAERPKGSFSTLEIQRTEQGDSAMYLCASSHVRTGGLRQYFGPGTRLTVT.